Below, 4 T cell receptor beta chains from the same sample are listed, as sequenced in a study of blood T cell repertoires in COVID-19. Profiled with immunoSEQ multiplex PCR; TCRdb holds only in-frame clones, not every one. The table lists fewer than 500,000 clones, around 87% of them singletons. Sequenced: PBMCs or T cells enriched from blood (not recorded which). Source of these receptors: a woman under 30 who had recovered from COVID-19.

The V gene is TRBV2, the J gene TRBJ1-1; 8 nucleotides agree with TRBD1. From germline, CDR1 is SNHLY and CDR2 FYNNEI. The CDR3 runs to 13 residues. Trimming cost V 6 bases and J 3 bases; bases outside gene matches: 3. The CDR3 coding sequence is TGTGCCAGCAGGTTGGACAGGGACACTGAAGCTTTCTTT. This encodes CASRLDRDTEAFF.

The chain employs TRBV20-1 and TRBJ2-3; D remains unclear. The CDR3 is made up of 11 amino acids. Germline assignment: CDR1 DFQATT and CDR2 SNEGSKA (reference sequence). Trimming cost V 5 bases and J 9 bases, with 12 bases left between them. This CDR3 is CSAPSPETQYF. The CDR3 nucleotides read TGCAGTGCTCCGAGCCCTGAAACGCAGTATTTT.

The chain links TRBV3-1 (or the pseudogene TRBV3-2) to TRBJ2-7, with D unclear. Trimming shortened V by 0 bases and J by 3 bases, and 9 bases separated the two germline ends. Germline values: CDR1 LGHDT, CDR2 YNNKEL (reference sequence). The CDR3 length is 14 residues. The CDR3 reads CASSQDWLGYEQYF. CDR3 coding DNA: TGTGCCAGCAGCCAAGACTGGCTAGGCTACGAGCAGTACTTC.

This chain uses TRBV7-9 with TRBJ1-6; a possible D gene is TRBD1 (6 bases). From germline, CDR1 is SEHNR and CDR2 FQNEAQ (reference sequence). Deletions cut 1 base from V and 2 bases from J, with 9 bases between. There are 16 residues in the CDR3. The CDR3 reads CASSLDRDPYNSPLHF. The CDR3 nucleotides are TGTGCCAGCAGCTTAGACAGGGACCCCTATAATTCACCCCTCCACTTT.